Each of the 30 T cell receptor beta chains below was sequenced from the same sample in a study of vaccination and CD4 T cells after COVID-19. Sequence data for DNA of cultured CD4+ T cells were generated by the Oncomine TCR Beta short-read assay. TCRdb reprocessed the PCR reads with MiXCR, giving one entry per CDR3 protein. The sample includes 9,500 to 15,000 distinct CDR3 sequences, 55% to 65% of them seen just once. Treatment of the sample: approximately nine-day PBMC culture with coronavirus spike peptide pools or control peptides (ViraFEST assay). No cognate antigen is known for these TCRs. The material sequenced was CD4+ T cells from blood, cultured in vitro, taken before SARS-CoV-2 vaccination. These receptors all stem from a human donor who had recovered from COVID-19.

The chain's CDR3 is CSVGGPTDEQYF. CDR3 bases: TGCAGCGTTGGAGGGCCCACCGACGAGCAGTACTTC. The J gene is TRBJ2-7, the V gene TRBV29-1, with a possible D match to TRBD2 (5 bases). V gave up 4 bases and J gave up 5 bases, with 12 bases separating them. CDR1 is SQVTM and CDR2 is ANQGSEA in the germline V gene. This CDR3 spans 12 amino acids.

The chain carries TRBV2 and TRBJ2-6; D is perhaps TRBD2 (5 bases). There are 16 residues in the CDR3. The V end was cut by 6 bases, the J end by 0 bases, with 12 bases between. Germline V lookup: CDR1 SNHLY, CDR2 FYNNEI. The DNA of the CDR3 is TGTGCCAGCAGCGTGAGCGGCTACTCTGGGGCCAACGTCCTGACTTTC. Translating it yields CASSVSGYSGANVLTF.

This chain connects TRBV20-1 to TRBJ1-1; D might be TRBD1 (6 bases). CDR3 size: 17 residues. CDR1 and CDR2 (germline): DFQATT, SNEGSKA (reference sequence). V lost 1 base, J lost 10 bases, and 28 bases lay in between. CDR3 sequence (DNA): TGCAGTGCTAGAGTTTTGGGCCGAACCGGGACACTAATAGGAGCTTTCTTT. Protein product: CSARVLGRTGTLIGAFF.

The chain carries TRBV7-2 and TRBJ2-5; 7 nucleotides match TRBD1. The CDR3 is made up of 13 amino acids. Germline trimming cut 1 base from V and 4 bases from J; bases unmatched to any gene: 0. CDR1 SGHTA and CDR2 FQGNSA come from the germline V gene. The CDR3, as DNA: TGTGCCAGCAGCTTAGACAGGGGAGAGACCCAGTACTTC. Protein sequence: CASSLDRGETQYF.

This rearrangement joins TRBV6-1 to TRBJ2-6; either TRBD1 or TRBD2 may fit D (5 bases each). V was shortened by 10 bases and J by 0 bases, with 13 bases between the two germline ends. The germline gives CDR1 MNHNS, CDR2 SASEGT. This CDR3 comprises 15 residues. DNA for the CDR3: TGTGCCACCAAGGGACGGGTCTCTGGGGCCAACGTCCTGACTTTC. Amino acid sequence: CATKGRVSGANVLTF.

The V call is TRBV28, the J call TRBJ2-5, with D perhaps TRBD1 or TRBD2 (5 bases each). The V and J ends lost 6 bases and 5 bases respectively, with 16 bases between them. CDR1 and CDR2 (germline): MDHEN, SYDVKM. This CDR3 has 14 amino acids. CDR3 in amino acids: CASRGVTSRETQYF. The CDR3 coding sequence is TGTGCCAGCAGGGGGGTGACCTCCCGTGAGACCCAGTACTTC. Complete variable domain (other parts from reference TRBV28 and TRBJ2-5): DVKVTQSSRYLVKRTGEKVFLECVQDMDHENMFWYRQDPGLGLRLIYFSYDVKMKEKGDIPEGYSVSREKKERFSLILESASTNQTSMYLCASRGVTSRETQYFGPGTRLLVL.

The chain is built from TRBV11-2 and TRBJ1-1; D perhaps matches TRBD1 (5 bases). This CDR3 comprises 18 residues. V lost 5 bases and J lost 2, with 24 bases in between. Germline CDR1 SGHAT, CDR2 FQNNGV. For the CDR3, the DNA is TGTGCCAGCAGCCGAACCGGGACCGTGATAGGACCCAACACTGAAGCTTTCTTT. Translating it yields CASSRTGTVIGPNTEAFF. Full variable domain (missing parts from reference TRBV11-2 and TRBJ1-1): EAGVAQSPRYKIIEKRQSVAFWCNPISGHATLYWYQQILGQGPKLLIQFQNNGVVDDSQLPKDRFSAERLKGVDSTLKIQPAKLEDSAVYLCASSRTGTVIGPNTEAFFGQGTRLTVV.

This clonotype came up a few times. The rearrangement links TRBV15 to TRBJ1-1; D remains unclear. Germline V gene data show CDR1 as LNHNV and CDR2 as YYDKDF (reference sequence). Trimming took 0 bases from V and 4 from J, leaving 3 bases between them. The CDR3 is 12 residues long. CDR3 bases: TGTGCCACCAGCAGAGAGGCCACTGAAGCTTTCTTT. The encoded protein is CATSREATEAFF.

V and J are TRBV19 and TRBJ2-2, with 8 bases matching TRBD2. The CDR3 covers 15 residues. CDR1 is LNHDA, CDR2 SQIVND, per germline (reference sequence). V shed 7 bases, J shed 5 bases, and the junction held 9 bases outside the gene matches. The DNA of the CDR3 is TGTGCCAGTACCCTAGCGGGCGGGCGGACCGGGGAGCTGTTTTTT. Translated: CASTLAGGRTGELFF.

The chain carries TRBV6-1 and TRBJ2-3, with D perhaps assigned TRBD1 or TRBD2 (5 bases each). Germline V gives CDR1 MNHNS, CDR2 SASEGT. The CDR3 is 12 amino acids. The V and J ends lost 9 bases and 4 bases respectively, with 11 bases between them. This chain's CDR3 is CASRTLADTQYF. For the CDR3, the DNA is TGTGCCAGTCGGACACTAGCAGATACGCAGTATTTT.

The chain joins TRBV20-1 to TRBJ1-1; 9 bases are a match to TRBD1. Germline CDR1 reads DFQATT; CDR2 reads SNEGSKA (reference sequence). This CDR3 contains 15 residues. V dropped 5 bases and J dropped 5; count of bases not matched to a gene: 12. The CDR3 region has the DNA TGCAGTGCTCCACTTTCCGGGACAGGGAGGACTGAAGCTTTCTTT. Translation: CSAPLSGTGRTEAFF.

This clonotype was seen a handful of times. This chain connects TRBV28 to TRBJ1-2; D is ambiguous. Trimming removed 6 bases from V and 7 bases from J, with 12 bases in between. Germline V gene data show CDR1 as MDHEN and CDR2 as SYDVKM. CDR3 length equals 12 residues. The CDR3 protein is CASRLGGLGYTF. The CDR3 coding sequence is TGTGCCAGCAGACTTGGAGGGCTTGGCTACACCTTC.

A few counts support this clonotype. The V and J genes are TRBV6-5 and TRBJ2-3, with 9 bases fitting TRBD2. The CDR3 spans 15 residues. With V trimmed by 4 bases and J by 2 bases, 4 bases remained unmatched. The germline gives CDR1 MNHEY, CDR2 SVGAGI. In nucleotides, the CDR3 is TGTGCCAGCAGTTCACTAGCGGGCCTCACAGATACGCAGTATTTT. Translation gives CASSSLAGLTDTQYF.

The DNA for the CDR3 is TGTGCCACCAGCAGAGAACAGGGAGGGGGCTACGAGCAGTACTTC. Translated: CATSREQGGGYEQYF. The J gene is TRBJ2-7, the V gene TRBV15; a weak D match, TRBD2 (7 bases). Trimming pared 0 bases from V and 3 bases from J, leaving 12 bases between. CDR1 is LNHNV and CDR2 is YYDKDF in the germline V gene (reference sequence). This CDR3 contains 15 residues.

This rearrangement joins TRBV29-1 to TRBJ2-5; D gene unclear. The CDR3 totals 13 residues. Germline V gives CDR1 SQVTM, CDR2 ANQGSEA. The V end lost 0 bases, the J end lost 5 bases, and 10 bases lay between the germline ends. CDR3 DNA sequence: TGCAGCGTTGAAGAAAATCTCCGGGAGACCCAGTACTTC. Its translation: CSVEENLRETQYF.

This chain connects TRBV27 to TRBJ1-6; D remains ambiguous. There are 14 residues in the CDR3. V was trimmed by 4 bases and J by 5 bases, leaving 9 bases between them. The V gene's germline CDR1 is MNHEY and CDR2 SMNVEV (reference sequence). CDR3 DNA: TGTGCCAGCAGTTATCGGCAAAATAATTCACCCCTCCACTTT. Its translation is CASSYRQNNSPLHF.

J is TRBJ1-1 and V is TRBV20-1; the D is unclear. The ends were cut back, 3 bases at V and 14 bases at J, with 16 bases in the middle. The CDR3 totals 11 residues. Germline CDR1 reads DFQATT; CDR2 reads SNEGSKA (reference sequence). The CDR3 nucleotides read TGCAGTGCTAGTCTGTCCTTGGGCTTCTTCTTT. Amino acid sequence: CSASLSLGFFF.

The chain is built from TRBV2 and TRBJ1-4, with no clear D. The germline V gene has CDR1 SNHLY and CDR2 FYNNEI. This CDR3 region has 11 residues. V lost 4 bases to trimming and J lost 8 bases, with 5 bases between them. The CDR3 DNA reads as TGTGCCAGCAGTGTGTCCGAAAAACTGTTTTTT. Residues: CASSVSEKLFF.

The chain employs TRBV20-1 and TRBJ2-5; TRBD2 matches at 10 bases. In germline, CDR1 is DFQATT, CDR2 SNEGSKA (reference sequence). This CDR3 contains 16 residues. The V segment lost 0 bases and the J segment 5 bases; nucleotides outside the gene matches: 9. The CDR3 region is CSARDLTSGNMETQYF. The CDR3 bases are TGCAGTGCTAGAGATCTCACTAGCGGGAACATGGAGACCCAGTACTTC.

The rearrangement links TRBV27 to TRBJ2-3, with D uncertain. The germline V gene encodes CDR1 MNHEY and CDR2 SMNVEV (reference sequence). This CDR3 has 11 residues. With 3 bases removed from V and 10 bases from J, the gap between germline ends came to 8 bases. The CDR3 sequence: CASSFRRAQYF. The CDR3 coding sequence is TGTGCCAGCAGTTTTCGGCGTGCGCAGTATTTT.

The gene calls are TRBV11-1 and TRBJ2-3; 10 nucleotides line up with TRBD2. Germline-derived CDR1 and CDR2 are SGHAT and FQDESV (reference sequence). This CDR3 is 16 amino acids long. V lost 3 bases to trimming and J lost 2 bases; unmatched junction nucleotides: 5. CDR3 sequence: CASSFRTSGTTDTQYF. CDR3 coding DNA: TGTGCCAGCAGCTTTCGAACTAGCGGGACCACAGATACGCAGTATTTT.

This clonotype was detected a few times. The V gene is TRBV11-2, the J gene TRBJ2-7; the match to TRBD2 covers 9 bases. This CDR3 is 16 amino acids long. The germline CDR1 and CDR2 sequences are SGHAT and FQNNGV. V was clipped by 4 bases and J by 5 bases; unmatched bases: 12. The chain's CDR3 is CASSSPRVAGAHEQYF. CDR3 sequence (DNA): TGTGCCAGCAGCTCGCCGAGGGTAGCGGGAGCCCACGAGCAGTACTTC.

The chain employs TRBV7-2 and TRBJ2-1; D not certain. The germline CDR1 and CDR2 sequences are SGHTA and FQGNSA. The CDR3 has 12 amino acids. With 5 bases removed from V and 5 bases from J, the gap between germline ends came to 7 bases. CDR3: CASSRYHNEQFF. Written as DNA, the CDR3 is TGTGCCAGCAGCCGCTACCACAATGAGCAGTTCTTC.

V and J are TRBV18 and TRBJ2-7; D not resolved. CDR1 KGHSH and CDR2 LQKENI come from the germline V gene. V lost 3 bases and J lost 9, with 9 bases in between. The CDR3 runs to 11 residues. The chain's CDR3 is CASSPDVAQYF. Here the CDR3 DNA reads TGTGCCAGCTCACCCGACGTAGCGCAGTACTTC.

The chain employs TRBV6-5 and TRBJ2-7, with D uncertain. The V and J ends lost 3 bases and 5 bases respectively, with 11 bases between them. In germline, CDR1 is MNHEY, CDR2 SVGAGI. This CDR3 contains 13 residues. CDR3 loop: CASSYAGFDEQYF. In DNA form, the CDR3 reads TGTGCCAGCAGTTATGCCGGGTTCGACGAGCAGTACTTC.

The chain couples TRBV7-8 to TRBJ2-3; 8 positions match TRBD2. This CDR3 is built from 16 residues. CDR1 and CDR2 (germline): SGHVS, FQNEAQ. V was pared by 5 bases and J by 3 bases, with 10 bases of the junction left unmatched. The CDR3 is CASSKRVAGPTDTQYF. The CDR3 DNA reads as TGTGCCAGCAGCAAGCGGGTAGCGGGACCAACAGATACGCAGTATTTT.

This clonotype was seen only a few times. The rearrangement links TRBV20-1 to TRBJ2-7; the match to TRBD1 covers 9 bases. Unmatched junction bases numbered 8, after V lost 3 bases and J lost 2 bases. CDR3 size: 15 residues. The germline gives CDR1 DFQATT, CDR2 SNEGSKA (reference sequence). Written as DNA, the CDR3 is TGCAGTGCTAGTTCTTTGGACAGGGGAGCCTACGAGCAGTACTTC. As protein: CSASSLDRGAYEQYF.

This chain uses TRBV19 with TRBJ2-7, with D possibly matching TRBD1 (6 bases). V lost 1 base, J lost 3 bases, and 10 bases lay in between. Germline values: CDR1 LNHDA, CDR2 SQIVND (reference sequence). This CDR3 spans 14 amino acids. The CDR3 sequence is CASSIGGDNYEQYF. Written as DNA, the CDR3 is TGTGCCAGTAGTATAGGTGGGGACAACTACGAGCAGTACTTC.

The chain uses TRBV19 and TRBJ2-7; D might be TRBD1 (5 bases). The germline gives CDR1 LNHDA, CDR2 SQIVND (reference sequence). The CDR3 sequence is 16 residues long. V shed 5 bases and J shed 5 bases, with 22 bases lying between them. The CDR3 DNA is TGTGCCAGTAGTGGGTGGGGCCCTGGTGGTCTCGACGAGCAGTACTTC. Amino acid sequence: CASSGWGPGGLDEQYF.

The chain recombines TRBV10-3 with TRBJ2-7; D remains ambiguous. The CDR3 totals 14 residues. CDR1 ENHRY and CDR2 SYGVKD come from the germline V gene. V shed 4 bases and J shed 5 bases, with 15 bases lying between them. As DNA, the CDR3 is TGTGCCATCAGTGCCAGGACCTCCCGGGACGAGCAGTACTTC. It codes for CAISARTSRDEQYF.